The sequence of this T cell receptor beta chain was determined in a study of STAT5B mutations in CD4+ large granular lymphocyte leukemia. Points from the study as a whole: Main leukemic clonotypes were patient-specific, but under 30% appeared at low frequency elsewhere. 8/27 top patient clones versus 2/35 control clones were TRBV06-family. Patient CD4-sorted repertoires looked more clonal than healthy CD4+ repertoires, even without putative leukemic clones.

CDR3 length equals 15 residues. Per germline, CDR1 LNHDA and CDR2 SQIVND (reference sequence). V was clipped by 5 bases and J by 0 bases, with 13 bases between them. Turning to this clone: As yet, its antigen is unknown.

The assay was run at survey level. The assay was immunoSEQ multiplex PCR, and TCRdb's table has in-frame clones only and misses some. The sample lists some 32,000 clones, around four fifths occurring once. The TCR comes from a human donor in good health. Input material: CD4+ T cells from blood buffy coats. The chain carries TRBV19 and TRBJ1-1; D remains ambiguous. CDR3 in amino acids: CASSSHGDLNTEAFF. CDR3 in DNA: TGTGCCAGTAGTTCGCACGGCGACTTGAACACTGAAGCTTTCTTT. The variable domain in full, with the rest retrieved from reference TRBV19 and TRBJ1-1, is DGGITQSPKYLFRKEGQNVTLSCEQNLNHDAMYWYRQDPGQGLRLIYYSQIVNDFQKGDIAEGYSVSREKKESFPLTVTSAQKNPTAFYLCASSSHGDLNTEAFFGQGTRLTVV.